This entry describes one T cell receptor (beta chain). The CDR3 has 15 residues. After removal of 4 bases from V and 4 bases from J, the junction contained 10 bases not matched to a gene. CDR1 is SQVTM, CDR2 ANQGSEA, per germline. This sample is part of a study of blood T cell repertoires in COVID-19. Whole-study context: Researchers got acute and convalescent COVID-19 samples from the United States, Italy and Spain. The cDNA or gDNA used as material had been derived from T cells, B-cell-depleted T cells, or PBMCs.

Per the authors' pipeline: By means of reference gene primer amplification, nucleated cell counts were estimated. Repertoires were generated with immunoSEQ multiplex PCR, while TCRdb's copy carries only in-frame clones and drops some. Clone size and the V and J calls come from that table; the DNA yielded D and trimming. The sample includes tens of thousands of clones, 87% of them seen just once. The chain joins TRBV29-1 to TRBJ2-3; 8 nucleotides agree with TRBD2. This clonotype was sampled from a man in his 60s with acute or convalescent COVID-19. The sample taken for sequencing was peripheral blood. The CDR3 protein is CSVVLSGGRSDTQYF. Here the CDR3 DNA reads TGCAGCGTTGTTCTTTCGGGGGGGAGATCAGATACGCAGTATTTT.